This TCR beta chain was identified during a study of tumor-infiltrating lymphocytes in primary liver carcinoma. Study in general: Patients diagnosed with primary liver carcinoma received treatment through surgical resection. Tumor lesions were T1-T3 N0M0 and spanned about 4.2 to 11 cm.

This clonotype was observed once. Its antigen is as yet unknown. One end of the junction does not line up with germline, which may come from a read error. Germline values: CDR1 SGHAT, CDR2 FQDESV (reference sequence). The CDR3 length is 13 residues. Blood RNA was derived from unsorted whole blood, and germline DNA was extracted too. Whole-study findings and limits: CD8+ and CD4+ repertoires went uncompared, the samples being bulk unsorted. Significantly larger top-250-clone fractions were found in tumors than in blood (p = 0.039).

A primer matching the constant region was used to make TCR beta cDNA from about 500 ng of total RNA. Modified slightly, ARM-PCR produced TCR beta libraries over three nested multiplex PCR rounds. Primers for the first two PCR rounds were TRBV1-TRBV30 forward primers and a C-beta reverse primer (approximately 9 cycles per round). TCRdb re-called the multiplex PCR reads through MiXCR, storing one row per CDR3 protein. The sample records about 300,000 distinct CDR3 sequences, about 60% being singletons. The receptor's source is a man aged 35 to 55 with primary liver carcinoma and hepatitis B virus infection. The rearrangement links TRBV11-1 to TRBJ2-5; D unresolved. Source material: peripheral blood. The CDR3 DNA sequence: TGTGCCAGCAGCTTGGATGTACAAGATACCCAGTACTTC. Translating gives CASSLDVQDTQYF.